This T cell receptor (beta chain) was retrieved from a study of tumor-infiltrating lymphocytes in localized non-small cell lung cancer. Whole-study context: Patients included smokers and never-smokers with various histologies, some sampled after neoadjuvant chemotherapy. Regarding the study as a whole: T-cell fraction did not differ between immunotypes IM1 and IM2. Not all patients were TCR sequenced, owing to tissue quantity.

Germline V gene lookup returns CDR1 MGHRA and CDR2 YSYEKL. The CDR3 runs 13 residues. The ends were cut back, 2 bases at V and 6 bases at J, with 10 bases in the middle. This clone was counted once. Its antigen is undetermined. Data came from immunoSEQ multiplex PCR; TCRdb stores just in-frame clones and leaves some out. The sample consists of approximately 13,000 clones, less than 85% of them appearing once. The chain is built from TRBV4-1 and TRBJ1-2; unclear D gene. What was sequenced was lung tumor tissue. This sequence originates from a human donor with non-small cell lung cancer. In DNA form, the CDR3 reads TGCGCCAGCAGCCAACTTTCGAGACATGGCTACACCTTC. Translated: CASSQLSRHGYTF.